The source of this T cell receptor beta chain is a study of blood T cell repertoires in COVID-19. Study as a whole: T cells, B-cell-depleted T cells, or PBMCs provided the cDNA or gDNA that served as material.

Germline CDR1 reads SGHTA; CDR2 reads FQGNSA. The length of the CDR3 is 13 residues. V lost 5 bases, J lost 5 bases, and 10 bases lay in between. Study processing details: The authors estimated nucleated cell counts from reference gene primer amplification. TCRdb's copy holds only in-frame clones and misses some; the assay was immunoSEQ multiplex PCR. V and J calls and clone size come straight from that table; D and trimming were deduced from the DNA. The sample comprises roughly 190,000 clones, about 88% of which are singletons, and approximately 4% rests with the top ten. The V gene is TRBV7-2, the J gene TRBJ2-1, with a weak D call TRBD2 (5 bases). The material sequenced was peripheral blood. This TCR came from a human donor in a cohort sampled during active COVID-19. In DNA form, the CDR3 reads TGTGCCAGCAGCACCCCGGGGAACAATGAGCAGTTCTTC. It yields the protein CASSTPGNNEQFF.